The TCR beta chain described here comes from a study of control samples from healthy donors and cancer patients. Concerning this clone: Germline and junction disagree at one end, which may indicate a read error.

Assay: immunoSEQ multiplex PCR; the TCRdb copy retains only in-frame clones and omits some. The table lists about 38,000 clones, over 70% of them singletons. The sequencing sample was made of PBMCs. The sequence derives from an older woman with lung cancer.

The CDR3 bases are TGTGCCAGCAGCCTAGCGACTAGCCCAGACCCGTATTTT. Protein sequence: CASSLATSPDPYF. This chain joins TRBV7-2 and TRBJ2-3, with 7 bases lining up with TRBD2. The CDR3 spans 13 residues. Looked up from germline, CDR1 is SGHTA and CDR2 is FQGNSA.